This T cell receptor beta chain was observed in a study of T-cell memory formation after mild COVID-19. Study summary: TCR clusters were largely donor specific.

V gave up 4 bases and J gave up 8 bases, with 17 bases separating them. The CDR3 covers 14 residues. CDR1 is LGHDT and CDR2 is YNNKEL in the germline V gene (reference sequence). MiXCR, applied by TCRdb to the 5' RACE reads, yields one record per CDR3 protein. The sample shows about 240,000 distinct CDR3 sequences, 8% to 10% of them seen only once. Findings of the study overall: Contracting clones, day 15 to 85, had balanced CD4/CD8, and later expanders favored CD4+. SARS-CoV-2 specificity of second-wave clones peaking day 37 was unconfirmed. Among contracting clones, CD4+ were mainly CM/EM and CD8+ enriched in EMRA.

As regards this clonotype: Its antigen is still unknown.

Sequencing used PBMCs or a T cell subset sorted from them (not recorded which). The V and J genes are TRBV3-1 and TRBJ1-2; no definite D call. This receptor was obtained from a man younger than 30 who had mild COVID-19 (a few samples of this study predate the infection). Cell type and time point are not known. The CDR3 loop reads CASSPTSGRLGYTF. CDR3 DNA: TGTGCCAGCAGCCCGACCTCGGGGAGGCTAGGCTACACCTTC.